The present TCR beta chain was sequenced within a study of shared clonotypes between healthy human individuals. General observations from the study: The study found about 5% of naive CD4 clonotypes shared across a handful of donors. Exclusively blood specimens were collected; tissue repertoires likely differ.

CDR3 length: 13 residues. CDR1 SQVTM and CDR2 ANQGSEA come from the germline V gene. Method: immunoSEQ multiplex PCR; TCRdb's copy keeps in-frame clones and lacks some. The table records approximately 1.9 million clones, 90% to 95% of them present only once. CD45RO-negative cells were positively selected for CCR7, leaving out terminally differentiated effector memory CD45RA+ cells. Comment on this clone: Its specificity is not known.

The chain is built from TRBV29-1 and TRBJ2-5; D possibly uses TRBD1 or TRBD2 (6 bases each). The DNA end is a closer match to TRBJ2-7, so the J assignment may be wrong. The source of this sequence is a young man in good health. Some clones in this sample may be carry-over from other donors' samples. The sample consisted of naive CD8+ T cells from PBMCs. CDR3 protein: CSVLGGETYEQYF. In nucleotides, the CDR3 is TGCAGCGTCCTGGGGGGCGAGACCTACGAGCAGTACTTC.